A selection of T cell receptor beta chains follows, all from one sample in a study of breast tumors, draining lymph nodes, adjacent tissues. MiXCR, applied by TCRdb to the multiplex PCR reads, yields one record per CDR3 protein. The table has some 200,000 distinct CDR3 sequences, 30% to 40% seen once. The sample comprised axillary lymph node tissue. These receptors were collected from a female donor with breast cancer. Some clones in this sample may be carry-over from other donors' samples. Both conserved end residues are trimmed from each CDR3. Each record gives: V gene, J gene, CDR3 length, CDR3 protein.

TRBV24-1	TRBJ2-3	13	ATSDETRLTDTQY
TRBV7-8	TRBJ1-5	13	ASSSGTGRAQPQH
TRBV20-1	TRBJ1-2	13	SARDQDQGFYGYT
TRBV20-1	TRBJ1-4	15	SAPPRQGATTNEKLF
TRBV9	TRBJ1-4	12	ASSALTGSGKLF
TRBV6-2/TRBV6-3	TRBJ2-3	11	ASSRDFTDTQY
TRBV4-2	TRBJ1-4	12	ASSQARTGQKLF
TRBV11-2	TRBJ2-5	16	ASSLGWVTGVNGETQY
TRBV6-5	TRBJ2-5	13	ASSYSGTSWETQY
TRBV6-6	TRBJ2-1	14	ASSPSSGGRGHEQF
TRBV7-9	TRBJ1-1	12	AISHREGGTEAF
TRBV6-1	TRBJ2-3	15	ASSEARGQGRTDTQY
TRBV7-2	TRBJ2-2	12	ASSLDSLTGELF
TRBV6-5	TRBJ2-7	14	ASSHPRTGGGYEQY
TRBV2	TRBJ2-7	13	ASRRGATQSYEQY
TRBV20-1	TRBJ1-2	13	SADLSGTGNYGYT
TRBV2	TRBJ2-3	13	ASSGSVSLTDTQY
TRBV29-1	TRBJ2-2	12	SVGGSGTTGELF
TRBV6-6	TRBJ1-2	12	ASRQTGGGYGYT
TRBV7-8	TRBJ2-1	14	ASSWEGLAGYNEQF
TRBV29-1	TRBJ1-4	13	SVDTRQSTNEKLF
TRBV6-6	TRBJ1-2	11	ASSLGGSEGYT
TRBV19	TRBJ2-6	13	ASTNRGFGANVLT
TRBV7-2	TRBJ1-3	15	ASSLARTGRTGNTIY
TRBV9	TRBJ1-6	12	ASSVSGGSSPLH
TRBV5-6	TRBJ1-5	14	ASSLEGAGYNQPQH
TRBV12-3/TRBV12-4	TRBJ2-6	18	ASSSGPGTMVGSGANVLT
TRBV6-5	TRBJ1-2	11	ASSYGARYGYT
TRBV24-1	TRBJ2-1	11	ATGWGAIGEQF
TRBV5-1	TRBJ1-3	14	ASSLDGTRSGNTIY
TRBV5-1	TRBJ2-2	11	ASSPGTSGELF
TRBV11-2	TRBJ2-3	13	ASSSQGTSTDTQY
TRBV3-1	TRBJ2-3	14	ASSPIAGGLVDTQY
TRBV7-9	TRBJ2-5	13	ASSLAAGAQVTQY
TRBV20-1	TRBJ1-5	14	SAKTRQGAWGWTQH
TRBV2	TRBJ2-7	11	AGRPGSSYEQY
TRBV7-3	TRBJ2-5	13	ASSLAGGRGETQY
TRBV20-1	TRBJ1-6	10	SAYGTGGPLH
TRBV20-1	TRBJ1-5	15	SAETPGQGASNQPQH
TRBV20-1	TRBJ1-6	14	SARTGPSSYNSPLH
TRBV19	TRBJ1-4	10	ASSGFNEKLF
TRBV28	TRBJ1-5	12	ASIPGNSNQHQH
TRBV5-1	TRBJ1-5	15	ASRSDRGSYSNQPQH
TRBV7-6	TRBJ2-3	11	ASSLAEEDTQY
TRBV20-1	TRBJ1-2	13	SASKGTHKTYGYT
TRBV20-1	TRBJ2-1	12	SASRAQGGNEQF
TRBV7-2	TRBJ2-7	12	ASSLGRPSYEQY
TRBV30	TRBJ2-4	9	AWGHGNIQY
TRBV13	TRBJ1-1	12	ASSLGYKSTEAF
TRBV4-1	TRBJ2-2	21	ASSQKDFKHLWVFGMNTGELF
TRBV2	TRBJ2-1	13	ASSYRAGSYNEQF
TRBV7-3	TRBJ2-3	12	ASSLRGGTDTQY
TRBV7-9	TRBJ2-3	15	ASSQATSGPRTDTQY
TRBV9	TRBJ2-7	11	ASRGGESYEQY